Listed here is a single T cell receptor beta chain. The data stem from a study of cytomegalovirus exposure and HLA in healthy donors. PCR employed 60 Vbeta and 13 Jbeta primers. Using immunoSEQ multiplex PCR, the repertoire was profiled, and TCRdb retains in-frame clones only, with some absent. This table lists tens of thousands of clones. Germline V gives CDR1 SGHDT, CDR2 YYEEEE. Trimming stripped 4 bases from V and 4 bases from J, with 17 bases between. The CDR3 extends over 15 amino acids. Sequencing input: PBMCs. The chain recombines TRBV5-6 with TRBJ1-2; weak D call: TRBD1 (6 bases). The sequence was collected from a female donor in good health and CMV-seronegative. The CDR3 here is CASSPEPGVTYGYTF. The DNA of the CDR3 is TGTGCCAGCAGCCCTGAACCAGGGGTTACCTATGGCTACACCTTC.